The 18 T cell receptor beta chains given below trace back to one sample, sequenced in a study of T cell responses to AZD1222 COVID-19 vaccine. Produced via immunoSEQ multiplex PCR; TCRdb's table is partial and in-frame only. This repertoire shows about 100,000 clones, approximately 90% found once; its top ten account for about 1.8%. The source material was peripheral blood, sampled on day 0 of AZD1222 vaccination. These receptors were taken from an adult in good health.

CDR3 nucleotide sequence: TGCAGCGCCCAGATGAGATTGAACACTGAAGCTTTCTTT. It is translated as CSAQMRLNTEAFF. V usage is TRBV29-1 and J usage is TRBJ1-1; D uncertain. CDR3 length: 13 amino acids. Germline values: CDR1 SQVTM, CDR2 ANQGSEA. Trimming removed 7 bases at V and 0 bases at J, with 12 bases between.

J is TRBJ2-7 and V is TRBV6-1; 7 bases align to TRBD2. The ends lost 2 bases at V and 2 bases at J; junction bases unmatched: 6. The germline gives CDR1 MNHNS, CDR2 SASEGT. This CDR3 contains 15 residues. Written as DNA, the CDR3 is TGTGCCAGCAGTGAAAAGTCTAGCGGTACCTACGAGCAGTACTTC. Protein product: CASSEKSSGTYEQYF.

The chain couples TRBV7-2 to TRBJ1-5; no firm D call. This CDR3 spans 16 amino acids. Per germline, CDR1 SGHTA and CDR2 FQGNSA. Trimming pared 1 base from V and 0 bases from J, leaving 10 bases between. This CDR3 reads CASSLEGSYSNQPQHF. The CDR3 DNA is TGTGCCAGCAGCTTAGAGGGCAGCTATAGCAATCAGCCCCAGCATTTT. Full variable domain (rest looked up from reference TRBV7-2 and TRBJ1-5): GAGVSQSPSNKVTEKGKDVELRCDPISGHTALYWYRQSLGQGLEFLIYFQGNSAPDKSGLPSDRFSAERTGGSVSTLTIQRTQQEDSAVYLCASSLEGSYSNQPQHFGDGTRLSIL.

The chain employs TRBV12-5 and TRBJ1-3; no reliable D call. V was clipped by 6 bases and J by 2 bases, with 11 bases between them. CDR3 length: 14 amino acids. Germline loops: CDR1 LGHNT, CDR2 FRNRAP. CDR3 residues: CASGQPPAGNTIYF. CDR3 DNA sequence: TGTGCTAGTGGCCAACCTCCGGCTGGAAACACCATATATTTT.

J is TRBJ2-3 and V is TRBV5-1; no reliable D call. CDR1 is SGHRS and CDR2 is YFSETQ in the germline V gene. The V and J ends lost 0 bases and 6 bases respectively, with 11 bases between them. The CDR3 totals 14 residues. The CDR3 spells CASSLEHLRDTQYF. The CDR3 DNA reads TGCGCCAGCAGCTTGGAGCACTTGCGGGATACGCAGTATTTT.

The rearrangement joins TRBV9 to TRBJ2-2; D uncertain. The V end lost 4 bases, the J end lost 4 bases, and 5 bases lay between the germline ends. The CDR3 has 12 residues. Per the germline V gene, CDR1 is SGDLS and CDR2 is YYNGEE. CDR3 sequence: CASSISTGELFF. The DNA for the CDR3 is TGTGCCAGCAGCATCAGCACCGGGGAGCTGTTTTTT.

In nucleotides, the CDR3 is TGTGCCAGCTCACCTGGACAGTGGAACCCCCCCTACAATGAGCAGTTCTTC. It encodes CASSPGQWNPPYNEQFF. This chain joins TRBV18 and TRBJ2-1; possibly TRBD1 for D (6 bases). Germline loops: CDR1 KGHSH, CDR2 LQKENI. The CDR3 totals 17 residues. Trimming pared 3 bases from V and 2 bases from J, leaving 17 bases between.

The chain is built from TRBV18 and TRBJ2-2; possible D gene TRBD1, 5 bases. This CDR3 is 12 amino acids long. The V end lost 6 bases, the J end lost 4 bases, and 6 bases lay between the germline ends. Germline V gives CDR1 KGHSH, CDR2 LQKENI. CDR3 DNA sequence: TGTGCCAGCTCCCAGGGCACCGGGGAGCTGTTTTTT. As protein: CASSQGTGELFF.

V is TRBV30 and J is TRBJ2-1; possibly TRBD1 for D (6 bases). V shed 2 bases and J shed 7 bases, with 9 bases lying between them. CDR1 GTSNPN and CDR2 SVGIG come from the germline V gene (reference sequence). The CDR3 runs 12 residues. CDR3 residues: CAWSLQGNEQFF. The CDR3 nucleotides read TGTGCCTGGAGTTTACAGGGAAATGAGCAGTTCTTC.

The chain employs TRBV28 and TRBJ1-2; maybe TRBD1 (5 bases). Deletions cut 7 bases from V and 6 bases from J, with 21 bases between. From germline, CDR1 is MDHEN and CDR2 SYDVKM. The CDR3 is made up of 15 amino acids. CDR3: CASNLPERGIHGYTF. The CDR3 DNA is TGTGCCAGCAACTTACCTGAAAGGGGTATACATGGCTACACCTTC.

The chain is built from TRBV5-6 and TRBJ2-5; 7 bases map to TRBD2. Germline V gene data show CDR1 as SGHDT and CDR2 as YYEEEE. The CDR3 contains 16 residues. Trimming took 6 bases from V and 1 from J; bases not matched to a gene: 12. CDR3 protein: CASIPWGGEGQETQYF. For the CDR3, the DNA is TGTGCCAGCATCCCTTGGGGGGGAGAGGGCCAAGAGACCCAGTACTTC.

The chain carries TRBV13 and TRBJ2-1, with TRBD2 matching 15 bases. Trimming cost V 4 bases and J 12 bases; bases outside gene matches: 10. This CDR3 has 16 amino acids. Germline CDR1 is PRHDT and CDR2 is FYEKMQ (reference sequence). CDR3 in DNA: TGTGCCAGCAGCTCGGGACTAGCGGGAGGCCACAATTGGCAGTTCTTC. Protein sequence: CASSSGLAGGHNWQFF.

The rearrangement joins TRBV5-1 to TRBJ1-1; D is perhaps TRBD1 (5 bases). This CDR3 spans 14 amino acids. Germline CDR1 SGHRS, CDR2 YFSETQ. Trimming left V 2 bases short and J 5 bases short, with 13 bases between. This CDR3 reads CASSLGEMETEAFF. As DNA, the CDR3 is TGCGCCAGCAGCTTAGGGGAGATGGAGACTGAAGCTTTCTTT.

J is TRBJ1-5 and V is TRBV4-1; D uncertain. The V and J ends lost 1 base and 2 bases respectively, with 9 bases between them. The CDR3 has 15 amino acids. Germline V gene lookup returns CDR1 MGHRA and CDR2 YSYEKL. Here the CDR3 DNA reads TGCGCCAGCAGCCAAGGTTACGGAGGCAATCAGCCCCAGCATTTT. Translation gives CASSQGYGGNQPQHF.

The V gene is TRBV30, the J gene TRBJ1-3; D not resolved. The CDR3 covers 13 residues. The germline gives CDR1 GTSNPN, CDR2 SVGIG (reference sequence). V was trimmed by 5 bases and J by 3 bases, leaving 11 bases between them. For the CDR3, the DNA is TGTGCCTGGTCGCGCACCCGTGGAAACACCATATATTTT. Its protein is CAWSRTRGNTIYF.

The chain carries TRBV14 and TRBJ2-1, with D possibly being TRBD2 (5 bases). The CDR3 has 16 residues. CDR1 and CDR2 (germline): SGHDN, FVKESK. V shed 2 bases and J shed 2 bases, with 13 bases lying between them. The CDR3 bases are TGTGCCAGCAGCCAATTTCTAGCCGGACCCTACAATGAGCAGTTCTTC. Its protein product is CASSQFLAGPYNEQFF.

This chain joins TRBV7-2 and TRBJ2-1, with 9 bases lining up with TRBD2. The junction had 7 bases not matched to a gene; V was cut back by 3 bases and J by 4 bases. The CDR3 runs to 16 residues. The V gene's germline CDR1 is SGHTA and CDR2 FQGNSA. CDR3 nucleotide sequence: TGTGCCAGCAGCTTCCTAGCGGGAAGTTTATACAATGAGCAGTTCTTC. This gives the protein CASSFLAGSLYNEQFF.

The chain combines TRBV28 with TRBJ2-2; either TRBD1 or TRBD2 may fit D (5 bases each). There are 15 residues in the CDR3. The germline CDR1 and CDR2 sequences are MDHEN and SYDVKM. V gave up 3 bases and J gave up 8 bases, with 16 bases separating them. The CDR3 loop is CASSLGVAWKGELFF. DNA of the CDR3: TGTGCCAGCAGTTTGGGGGTCGCATGGAAAGGGGAGCTGTTTTTT.